Listed here are 25 T cell receptor beta chains from one sample, sequenced in a study of blood T cell repertoires in COVID-19. This table comes from immunoSEQ multiplex PCR, and its TCRdb copy is limited to in-frame clones, with some not included. The repertoire holds a few hundred thousand clones, with roughly 84% as singletons. The specimen was peripheral blood. The receptors here all came from a man in his fifties with active or convalescent COVID-19.

The chain employs TRBV2 and TRBJ1-5; no clear D gene. Deletions cut 6 bases from V and 0 bases from J, with 6 bases between. The CDR3 is 13 residues long. CDR1 is SNHLY and CDR2 is FYNNEI in the germline V gene. CDR3 region: CASRRDSNQPQHF. The CDR3 region has the DNA TGTGCCAGCAGGAGGGATAGCAATCAGCCCCAGCATTTT.

The gene calls are TRBV5-1 and TRBJ2-7; 7 bases are a match to TRBD1. The CDR3 length is 14 residues. From germline, CDR1 is SGHRS and CDR2 YFSETQ. J lost 2 bases, V lost 4 bases, and 6 bases had no gene match. DNA of the CDR3: TGCGCCAGCAGCACGACAGGGATACCCTACGAGCAGTACTTC. Its protein is CASSTTGIPYEQYF.

The chain uses TRBV24-1 and TRBJ2-1; 7 positions agree with TRBD1. Trimming cost V 4 bases and J 7 bases; bases outside gene matches: 3. The CDR3 is 13 amino acids. Per germline, CDR1 KGHDR and CDR2 SFDVKD. Here the CDR3 reads CATSDGTVNEQFF. The CDR3 coding sequence is TGTGCCACCAGTGACGGGACAGTTAATGAGCAGTTCTTC.

The chain employs TRBV7-2 and TRBJ1-2; D remains ambiguous. The CDR3 consists of 14 residues. V was clipped by 5 bases and J by 8 bases, with 18 bases between them. Germline values: CDR1 SGHTA, CDR2 FQGNSA. CDR3 coding DNA: TGTGCCAGCAGCCTACCTACTACCCTCGGGGGCTACACCTTC. It translates to CASSLPTTLGGYTF.

The chain links TRBV5-4 to TRBJ2-1, with 12 nucleotides matching TRBD2. Germline V gives CDR1 SGHNT, CDR2 YYREEE (reference sequence). The CDR3 runs 14 residues. V shed 4 bases and J 8 bases; nucleotides not matched to a gene: 4. CDR3 residues: CASSLAGGADEQFF. The CDR3 region has the DNA TGTGCCAGCAGCCTAGCGGGGGGGGCGGATGAGCAGTTCTTC.

The chain joins TRBV9 to TRBJ2-1; 8 nucleotides line up with TRBD2. The CDR3 is made up of 17 amino acids. Germline values: CDR1 SGDLS, CDR2 YYNGEE. With 4 bases clipped from V and 5 bases from J, the junction kept 14 bases outside the gene matches. CDR3 coding DNA: TGTGCCAGCAGCCTCCAGGAACTAGCGGAGATCCACAATGAGCAGTTCTTC. Translation: CASSLQELAEIHNEQFF.

This chain joins TRBV2 and TRBJ1-2, with unresolved D. The CDR3 is made up of 14 amino acids. Per germline, CDR1 SNHLY and CDR2 FYNNEI. V lost 6 bases and J 0 bases, leaving 11 bases between the germline ends. For the CDR3, the DNA is TGTGCCAGCAGGGAGCAGACTACTAACTATGGCTACACCTTC. Protein product: CASREQTTNYGYTF.

V gene TRBV5-1 combines with J gene TRBJ1-2, with 9 bases that match TRBD1. The CDR3 is 13 amino acids. V shed 3 bases, J shed 8 bases, and the junction held 5 bases outside the gene matches. Looked up from germline, CDR1 is SGHRS and CDR2 is YFSETQ. Here the CDR3 reads CASSYWDREGYTF. CDR3 sequence (DNA): TGCGCCAGCAGCTACTGGGACAGGGAAGGCTACACCTTC.

This chain connects TRBV5-1 to TRBJ2-7; the match to TRBD1 covers 8 bases. This CDR3 spans 16 amino acids. Germline-derived CDR1 and CDR2 are SGHRS and YFSETQ. V lost 1 base and J lost 0; bases outside the gene matches: 6. The CDR3 reads CASSLWTGMSSYEQYF. As DNA, the CDR3 is TGCGCCAGCAGCTTGTGGACAGGGATGAGCTCCTACGAGCAGTACTTC.

This clone was found a few times. Within the sample, other DNA sequences also encode this same CDR3. This chain uses TRBV7-2 with TRBJ2-3; D perhaps matches TRBD1 (6 bases). Trimming stripped 1 base from V and 3 bases from J, with 11 bases between. There are 15 residues in the CDR3. From germline, CDR1 is SGHTA and CDR2 FQGNSA. The CDR3 DNA reads as TGTGCCAGCAGCTTAGAGGGGGTTGGGACAGATACGCAGTATTTT. Encoded protein: CASSLEGVGTDTQYF.

This sequence joins TRBV2 and TRBJ1-5, with 9 nucleotides matching TRBD1. V shed 4 bases and J 3 bases; nucleotides not matched to a gene: 4. The CDR3 sequence is 15 residues long. CDR1 is SNHLY and CDR2 is FYNNEI in the germline V gene. The CDR3 region has the DNA TGTGCCAGCAGTGGGGACAGGGTATCCAATCAGCCCCAGCATTTT. Protein: CASSGDRVSNQPQHF. Full variable domain (outside the CDR3, taken from reference TRBV2 and TRBJ1-5): EPEVTQTPSHQVTQMGQEVILRCVPISNHLYFYWYRQILGQKVEFLVSFYNNEISEKSEIFDDQFSVERPDGSNFTLKIRSTKLEDSAMYFCASSGDRVSNQPQHFGDGTRLSIL.

The chain uses TRBV7-2 and TRBJ2-5; tentative D call: TRBD1 (6 bases). CDR3 length equals 16 residues. The V gene's germline CDR1 is SGHTA and CDR2 FQGNSA. V was shortened by 0 bases and J by 7 bases, with 18 bases between the two germline ends. The CDR3, as DNA: TGTGCCAGCAGCTTAGCGCAGGGAATCCGAGGGGGGACCCAGTACTTC. Its protein is CASSLAQGIRGGTQYF.

The chain links TRBV5-1 to TRBJ1-3; unclear D gene. The CDR3 contains 15 residues. Germline V gene sequence: CDR1 SGHRS, CDR2 YFSETQ. Deletions cut 5 bases from V and 2 bases from J, with 14 bases between. In DNA, the CDR3 is TGCGCCAGCAGTTTTCTCGGTAACCCTGGAAACACCATATATTTT. Protein product: CASSFLGNPGNTIYF.

The CDR3 here is CATSDSPRTSGATDTQYF. The CDR3, as DNA: TGTGCCACCAGTGACTCCCCTAGGACTAGCGGAGCCACAGATACGCAGTATTTT. V and J are TRBV24-1 and TRBJ2-3; TRBD2 aligns across 10 bases. CDR1 is KGHDR and CDR2 is SFDVKD in the germline V gene. The CDR3 consists of 18 residues. After removal of 4 bases from V and 2 bases from J, the junction contained 11 bases not matched to a gene.

The chain links TRBV6-5 to TRBJ1-5; TRBD1 is a possible D gene (6 bases). The CDR3 contains 13 residues. Germline V gene lookup returns CDR1 MNHEY and CDR2 SVGAGI. The V gene lost 6 bases and the J gene lost 4 bases, with 10 bases spanning the gap. The CDR3 nucleotides read TGTGCCAGCAGGCCTCAGGGGAATCAGCCCCAGCATTTT. Translating gives CASRPQGNQPQHF.

V usage is TRBV28 and J usage is TRBJ1-1; 8 positions agree with TRBD1. Trimming at V came to 5 bases and at J to 0 bases, leaving 5 bases not matched to a gene. The germline V gene encodes CDR1 MDHEN and CDR2 SYDVKM. The CDR3 extends over 15 amino acids. The DNA for the CDR3 is TGTGCCAGCAGTCCCGGGACAGGCCTGAACACTGAAGCTTTCTTT. Protein sequence: CASSPGTGLNTEAFF.

This chain uses TRBV6-2 or TRBV6-3 with TRBJ1-6; tentatively, D is TRBD1 (6 bases). Trimming removed 5 bases from V and 4 bases from J, with 9 bases in between. Germline V gene sequence: CDR1 MNHEY, CDR2 SVGEGT. The CDR3 consists of 14 residues. The CDR3 sequence is CASSGQRYNSPLHF. CDR3 nucleotide sequence: TGTGCCAGCAGTGGACAGAGATATAATTCACCCCTCCACTTT.

This chain connects TRBV28 to TRBJ2-7, with TRBD1 identical over 8 bases. This CDR3 region has 14 residues. From germline, CDR1 is MDHEN and CDR2 SYDVKM. V trimming: 3 bases; J trimming: 7 bases; junction bases outside the gene matches: 8. DNA for the CDR3: TGTGCCAGCAGTTTGGGGACAGGTGTCGAGGAGCAGTACTTC. It encodes CASSLGTGVEEQYF.

This clone has just one count. The chain employs TRBV6-5 and TRBJ1-2; D remains unclear. CDR1 MNHEY and CDR2 SVGAGI come from the germline V gene. The CDR3 is 14 residues long. V dropped 6 bases and J dropped 3 bases, with 14 bases sitting between them. The CDR3 DNA reads as TGTGCCAGCAGCCTACGCCTTTTAGACTATGGCTACACCTTC. Protein product: CASSLRLLDYGYTF.

The V call is TRBV7-2, the J call TRBJ2-3; possible D gene TRBD1, 7 bases. CDR1 is SGHTA and CDR2 is FQGNSA in the germline V gene. The CDR3 is 19 amino acids. Deletions cut 5 bases from V and 1 base from J, with 25 bases between. The CDR3 nucleotides are TGTGCCAGCAGCCCCGTGGCTCAGGGGGGCGGTCGGGGCACAGATACGCAGTATTTT. Translating gives CASSPVAQGGGRGTDTQYF.

This chain uses TRBV18 with TRBJ1-1; D unresolved. V lost 0 bases, J lost 0 bases, and 8 bases lay in between. The CDR3 covers 15 residues. Germline loops: CDR1 KGHSH, CDR2 LQKENI. The CDR3 loop reads CASSPPSQVNTEAFF. CDR3 DNA sequence: TGTGCCAGCTCACCACCGAGCCAGGTGAACACTGAAGCTTTCTTT.

This clone showed up just once. The chain joins TRBV28 to TRBJ1-1, with D maybe TRBD1 (6 bases). The CDR3 is 13 residues long. Germline CDR1 MDHEN, CDR2 SYDVKM. V dropped 3 bases and J dropped 1 base, with 6 bases sitting between them. The CDR3, as DNA: TGTGCCAGCAGTTTCAGGGGGAACACTGAAGCTTTCTTT. It encodes CASSFRGNTEAFF.

The chain uses TRBV10-2 and TRBJ2-7; 9 bases line up with TRBD2. CDR3 length: 16 residues. J lost 4 bases, V lost 8 bases, and 15 bases had no gene match. Germline CDR1 WSHSY, CDR2 SAAADI. The chain's CDR3 is CASGAGTLAGAYEQYF. The CDR3 nucleotides are TGCGCCAGCGGAGCGGGGACCTTAGCGGGAGCGTACGAGCAGTACTTC.

CDR3 region: CASISYNSPLHF. For the CDR3, the DNA is TGTGCCAGCATATCCTATAATTCACCCCTCCACTTT. The chain carries TRBV2 and TRBJ1-6; D not resolved. The CDR3 runs to 12 residues. The V gene's germline CDR1 is SNHLY and CDR2 FYNNEI. The V gene lost 7 bases and the J gene lost 1 base, with 2 bases spanning the gap. Looking up the rest from reference TRBV2 and TRBJ1-6 gives the full variable domain: EPEVTQTPSHQVTQMGQEVILRCVPISNHLYFYWYRQILGQKVEFLVSFYNNEISEKSEIFDDQFSVERPDGSNFTLKIRSTKLEDSAMYFCASISYNSPLHFGNGTRLTVT.

The chain recombines TRBV28 with TRBJ2-7; TRBD2 aligns across 7 bases. Germline V gives CDR1 MDHEN, CDR2 SYDVKM. This CDR3 comprises 14 residues. J was trimmed by 2 bases and V by 6 bases; bases with no gene match: 7. CDR3 sequence (DNA): TGTGCCAGCAGCCCCAGCGGGGATACCTACGAGCAGTACTTC. Translated: CASSPSGDTYEQYF.